The 25 T cell receptor beta chains presented below share a single source sample, sequenced in a study of Graves' ophthalmopathy and Graves' hyperthyroidism. The study amplified TCR beta CDR3 regions using RNA transcripts. HTBI primers served in a first-round RT-PCR, which a second-round multiplex PCR followed. In TCRdb, the multiplex PCR reads were re-called with MiXCR into one record per CDR3 protein. Here the sample spans roughly 500,000 distinct CDR3 sequences, 14% being singletons. The sample taken for sequencing was blood. The receptor set was obtained from a woman in her twenties or thirties with Graves' ophthalmopathy.

This clonotype appeared many times. The rearrangement links TRBV6-6 to TRBJ1-3; D perhaps matches TRBD1 (5 bases). The CDR3 contains 13 residues. Trimming left V 6 bases short and J 2 bases short, with 8 bases between. The germline V gene has CDR1 MNHNY and CDR2 SVGAGI (reference sequence). This CDR3 is CASSSGPGNTIYF. CDR3 bases: TGTGCCAGCAGCTCGGGGCCTGGAAACACCATATATTTT.

The chain uses TRBV5-1 and TRBJ2-5, with D perhaps TRBD1 or TRBD2 (5 bases each). The CDR3 is 16 amino acids. The germline V gene has CDR1 SGHRS and CDR2 YFSETQ. Trimming took 1 base from V and 5 from J, leaving 18 bases between them. The CDR3 DNA reads as TGCGCCAGCAGCTTGTCCCCGGGACCCCTGGGGGAGACCCAGTACTTC. Encoded protein: CASSLSPGPLGETQYF.

In its sample, this clonotype was seen many times. J is TRBJ2-7 and V is TRBV7-9; 9 positions agree with TRBD1. Germline assignment: CDR1 SEHNR and CDR2 FQNEAQ (reference sequence). CDR3 length: 14 amino acids. V was clipped by 6 bases and J by 6 bases; unmatched bases: 9. CDR3 coding DNA: TGTGCCAGCAGACAGGGACAGGGCGACGGCGAGCAGTACTTC. Translation: CASRQGQGDGEQYF.

V is TRBV11-2 and J is TRBJ2-7, with D tentatively TRBD2 (5 bases). Germline V gives CDR1 SGHAT, CDR2 FQNNGV. V dropped 2 bases and J dropped 3 bases, with 11 bases sitting between them. The CDR3 consists of 14 residues. The CDR3 loop reads CASSLLRTGYEQYF. Written as DNA, the CDR3 is TGTGCCAGCAGCTTACTACGGACTGGCTACGAGCAGTACTTC.

The table lists this clonotype with many counts. The chain employs TRBV6-5 and TRBJ1-2; TRBD1 is a possible D gene (6 bases). CDR3 length: 14 amino acids. Germline CDR1 MNHEY, CDR2 SVGAGI. V gave up 2 bases and J gave up 7 bases, with 14 bases separating them. The CDR3 nucleotides are TGTGCCAGCAGTTACGCAGGGGCTGATAGTGGCTACACCTTC. Its translation is CASSYAGADSGYTF.

This clonotype occurred many times. This clone may be a read error of a much larger clone one base away. V is TRBV24-1 and J is TRBJ2-5; tentative D call: TRBD2 (5 bases). V was trimmed by 3 bases and J by 9 bases, leaving 16 bases between them. CDR1 and CDR2 from the germline V gene are KGHDR and SFDVKD. The CDR3 spans 14 residues. The CDR3 nucleotides are TGTGCCACCAGTGATCGGACCCAGGCGGAGGCCCAGTACTTC. It translates to CATSDRTQAEAQYF.

The V and J genes are TRBV29-1 and TRBJ2-3, with 9 bases lining up with TRBD2. Germline CDR1 is SQVTM and CDR2 is ANQGSEA. This CDR3 contains 14 residues. V shed 6 bases, J shed 4 bases, and the junction held 8 bases outside the gene matches. CDR3 bases: TGCAGCGTCGTAGAGACTAGCGGAGCAGATACGCAGTATTTT. The encoded protein is CSVVETSGADTQYF.

In this sample, this clonotype turned up many times. The J gene is TRBJ1-5, the V gene TRBV20-1; D is undetermined. The length of the CDR3 is 12 residues. The V gene's germline CDR1 is DFQATT and CDR2 SNEGSKA (reference sequence). V dropped 3 bases and J dropped 4 bases, with 7 bases sitting between them. The CDR3 DNA follows: TGCAGTGCTAGTACAGAGAATCAGCCCCAGCATTTT. Its protein product is CSASTENQPQHF.

V gene TRBV6-1 combines with J gene TRBJ1-1; 11 bases are a match to TRBD1. The CDR3 has 14 residues. Germline-derived CDR1 and CDR2 are MNHNS and SASEGT. The V gene end was trimmed by 6 bases and the J gene end by 3 bases; junction bases not matched to a gene: 3. The CDR3 sequence: CASSGQGADTEAFF. The DNA of the CDR3 is TGTGCCAGCAGCGGACAGGGGGCTGACACTGAAGCTTTCTTT.

This clonotype has a handful of counts. The chain has TRBV20-1 and TRBJ2-5; 8 bases match TRBD2. The CDR3 consists of 14 residues. Trimming took 3 bases from V and 4 from J; bases not matched to a gene: 7. Germline V gives CDR1 DFQATT, CDR2 SNEGSKA (reference sequence). The DNA of the CDR3 is TGCAGTGCTAGCCCCCCGGGGGGGGGAGAGACCCAGTACTTC. Protein: CSASPPGGGETQYF.

Points on this clonotype: An end of the junction does not agree with germline; a read error may underlie this. The chain is built from TRBV7-9 and TRBJ1-1; D remains unclear. CDR3 length: 14 residues. Germline CDR1 is SEHNR and CDR2 is FQNEAQ (reference sequence). The CDR3 is CASSLAGLSAEACF. As DNA, the CDR3 is TGTGCCAGCAGCCTGGCGGGATTGAGTGCTGAAGCTTGCTTT.

The chain links TRBV20-1 to TRBJ2-7, with 10 nucleotides matching TRBD2. Germline CDR1 and CDR2: DFQATT and SNEGSKA (reference sequence). The junction had 4 bases not matched to a gene; V was cut back by 6 bases and J by 2 bases. This CDR3 spans 13 amino acids. CDR3 DNA: TGCAGTGCCCCTCTAGCGGGAGCCTACGAGCAGTACTTC. Its protein product is CSAPLAGAYEQYF.

This clonotype was detected many times. This chain connects TRBV12-3 or TRBV12-4 to TRBJ2-4; the D gene is possibly TRBD2 (5 bases). The CDR3 is 14 residues long. Trimming stripped 3 bases from V and 0 bases from J, with 6 bases between. CDR3 coding DNA: TGTGCCAGCAGTTTTGGACTAGCCAAAAACATTCAGTACTTC. It is translated as CASSFGLAKNIQYF.

This clonotype came up many times. The V and J genes are TRBV7-4 and TRBJ2-7; D is unclear. CDR3 size: 13 residues. Germline V gene sequence: CDR1 SGHVT, CDR2 SQSDAQ. V lost 4 bases and J lost 4, with 11 bases in between. The CDR3 sequence: CASSCPTRYEQYF. The DNA of the CDR3 is TGTGCCAGCAGCTGTCCCACAAGGTACGAGCAGTACTTC.

This clonotype was detected ten times or more. The rearrangement links TRBV27 to TRBJ1-6, with D perhaps matching TRBD1 (5 bases). The V end was cut by 5 bases, the J end by 4 bases, with 18 bases between. This CDR3 has 17 amino acids. Germline CDR1 MNHEY, CDR2 SMNVEV (reference sequence). CDR3 sequence (DNA): TGTGCCAGCAGTCGGAAGGGGACGGGAGGATATAATTCACCCCTCCACTTT. As protein: CASSRKGTGGYNSPLHF.

This clonotype was picked up a small number of times. This chain uses TRBV5-1 with TRBJ2-2; tentative D call: TRBD1 (5 bases). The CDR3 length is 15 residues. Trimming took 3 bases from V and 4 from J, leaving 13 bases between them. The V gene's germline CDR1 is SGHRS and CDR2 YFSETQ. The CDR3: CASSSDTPSTGELFF. DNA of the CDR3: TGCGCCAGCAGCTCGGACACTCCGAGCACCGGGGAGCTGTTTTTT.

The chain employs TRBV10-3 and TRBJ2-7, with D perhaps TRBD1 (5 bases). With 10 bases removed from V and 6 bases from J, the gap between germline ends came to 13 bases. The CDR3 totals 11 residues. Germline loops: CDR1 ENHRY, CDR2 SYGVKD. The CDR3 protein is CATFSGSEQYF. CDR3 DNA sequence: TGTGCCACTTTCTCAGGGTCCGAGCAGTACTTC.

The chain recombines TRBV27 with TRBJ2-7, with 10 positions matching TRBD2. CDR1 and CDR2 from the germline V gene are MNHEY and SMNVEV (reference sequence). V shed 6 bases, J shed 3 bases, and the junction held 8 bases outside the gene matches. This CDR3 region has 15 residues. The CDR3 spells CASRTKRGGVYEQYF. The CDR3 DNA reads as TGTGCCAGCAGAACAAAGCGGGGGGGAGTCTACGAGCAGTACTTC.

This clonotype was observed at least ten times. The chain recombines TRBV11-2 with TRBJ1-2; D is ambiguous. V lost 0 bases to trimming and J lost 4 bases, with 15 bases between them. Germline CDR1 reads SGHAT; CDR2 reads FQNNGV. This CDR3 spans 16 amino acids. The CDR3 bases are TGTGCCAGCAGCTTAGAAGTGACGACGTCGCCCTATGGCTACACCTTC. This gives the protein CASSLEVTTSPYGYTF.

Turning to this clonotype: An end of the junction does not agree with germline; a read error may underlie this. This sequence joins TRBV12-5 and TRBJ1-1; tentative D call: TRBD1 (5 bases). Germline loops: CDR1 LGHNT, CDR2 FRNRAP. The CDR3 runs 10 residues. The CDR3 reads CASGLGPPFF. The CDR3 DNA reads TGTGCTAGTGGGTTGGGGCCCCCGTTCTTT.

This clonotype came up many times. The chain employs TRBV11-1 and TRBJ2-7; the D gene is possibly TRBD1 (6 bases). V lost 4 bases and J lost 4, with 23 bases in between. CDR3 size: 17 residues. Germline assignment: CDR1 SGHAT and CDR2 FQDESV (reference sequence). The DNA for the CDR3 is TGTGCCAGCAGCTCAGAAGGGGGACGGCCTTTCCCTTACGAGCAGTACTTC. Translation gives CASSSEGGRPFPYEQYF.

In this sample, this clonotype turned up many times. The chain links TRBV14 to TRBJ2-7; D is unclear. This CDR3 comprises 15 residues. Germline assignment: CDR1 SGHDN and CDR2 FVKESK. Trimming took 1 base from V and 5 from J, leaving 15 bases between them. The CDR3 loop is CASSQAVLPLDEQYF. CDR3 DNA: TGTGCCAGCAGCCAAGCGGTCCTCCCGCTAGACGAGCAGTACTTC.

The chain combines TRBV11-2 with TRBJ2-7, with 8 bases matching TRBD2. V shed 6 bases, J shed 6 bases, and the junction held 13 bases outside the gene matches. Per the germline V gene, CDR1 is SGHAT and CDR2 is FQNNGV. There are 15 residues in the CDR3. CDR3 residues: CASRTTGLEEGEQYF. The CDR3 region has the DNA TGTGCCAGCAGAACTACGGGACTAGAGGAGGGCGAGCAGTACTTC.

Ten or more counts support this clonotype. The chain combines TRBV28 with TRBJ2-7; 8 positions agree with TRBD2. In germline, CDR1 is MDHEN, CDR2 SYDVKM. This CDR3 is built from 14 residues. Trimming took 6 bases from V and 2 from J; bases not matched to a gene: 6. The CDR3 sequence: CASSSGTRAYEQYF. The CDR3 region has the DNA TGTGCCAGCAGCTCCGGGACTAGGGCCTACGAGCAGTACTTC.

In this sample, this clonotype turned up a few times. This sequence joins TRBV12-3 or TRBV12-4 and TRBJ1-5; tentatively, D is TRBD1 (6 bases). With 5 bases removed from V and 9 bases from J, the gap between germline ends came to 8 bases. The CDR3 length is 11 residues. This chain's CDR3 is CASSGGPPQHF. CDR3 nucleotide sequence: TGTGCCAGCAGTGGGGGCCCGCCCCAGCATTTT.